Sequencing of this T cell receptor (beta chain) was carried out in a study of blood T cells in healthy people across ages. Looking at the study overall: Template switching retrieved approximately one barcoded beta molecule for each two T cells.

Through a sample-barcoded 5' primer and a J-beta primer mix, a second PCR was run for about 7 to 12 cycles. TCRdb re-called the 5' RACE reads through MiXCR, storing one row per CDR3 protein. Of about 1,600,000 distinct CDR3 sequences in the sample, around 39% were seen once. The CDR3 runs 14 residues. V lost 2 bases and J 7 bases, leaving 12 bases between the germline ends. The germline CDR1 and CDR2 sequences are ENHRY and SYGVKD. The clonotype comes from a woman aged 18-29 years in good health. The chain joins TRBV10-3 to TRBJ2-1; maybe TRBD2 (5 bases). The source material was blood. CDR3 sequence reads: CAISEDGVGNEQFF. CDR3 in DNA: TGTGCCATCAGTGAGGACGGGGTGGGGAATGAGCAGTTCTTC.